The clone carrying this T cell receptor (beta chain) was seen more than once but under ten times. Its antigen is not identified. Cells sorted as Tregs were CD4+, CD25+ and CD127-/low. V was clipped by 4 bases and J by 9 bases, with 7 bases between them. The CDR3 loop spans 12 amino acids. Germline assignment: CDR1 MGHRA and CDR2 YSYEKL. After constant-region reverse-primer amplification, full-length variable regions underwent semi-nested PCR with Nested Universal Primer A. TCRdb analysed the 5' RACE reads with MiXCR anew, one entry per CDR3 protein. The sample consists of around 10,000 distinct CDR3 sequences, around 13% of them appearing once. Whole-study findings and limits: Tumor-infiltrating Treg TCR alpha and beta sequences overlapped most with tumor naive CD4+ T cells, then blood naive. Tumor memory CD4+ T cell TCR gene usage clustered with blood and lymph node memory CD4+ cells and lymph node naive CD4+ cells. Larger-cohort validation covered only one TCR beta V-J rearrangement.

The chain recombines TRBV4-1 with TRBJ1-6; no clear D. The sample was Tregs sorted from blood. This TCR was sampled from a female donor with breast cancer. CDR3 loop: CASSRSGSPLHF. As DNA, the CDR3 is TGCGCCAGCAGCCGATCGGGTTCACCCCTCCACTTT.